What follows are 14 T cell receptor beta chains derived from one specimen sequenced in a study of OX40 agonist ivuxolimab in advanced cancers. Profiled with immunoSEQ multiplex PCR; TCRdb holds only in-frame clones, not every one. The sample records some 46,000 clones, roughly 94% being singletons. The sequencing here drew on CD4+ or CD8+ T cells sorted from blood, taken in a trial of the OX40 agonist ivuxolimab. Receptors were obtained from an adult with an advanced solid tumor such as melanoma, head and neck, liver or kidney cancer.

The chain carries TRBV27 and TRBJ1-6; no definite D call. Germline CDR1 reads MNHEY; CDR2 reads SMNVEV (reference sequence). V gave up 0 bases and J gave up 6 bases, with 18 bases separating them. This CDR3 spans 18 amino acids. The CDR3 DNA is TGTGCCAGCAGTTTATCCGGCCGGATTAATGGGCCTAATTCACCCCTCCACTTT. Encoded protein: CASSLSGRINGPNSPLHF.

This clone came up once. The chain combines TRBV4-2 with TRBJ2-7; D may be TRBD2 (6 bases). The V gene lost 0 bases and the J gene lost 0 bases, with 12 bases spanning the gap. Germline V gene data show CDR1 as LGHNA and CDR2 as YNFKEQ. CDR3 length: 16 amino acids. The chain's CDR3 is CASSQETGVSSYEQYF. The CDR3 coding sequence is TGTGCCAGCAGCCAAGAAACGGGGGTAAGCTCCTACGAGCAGTACTTC.

Concerning this clone: Other DNA sequences from this sample encode an identical CDR3 as well. The CDR3 bases are TGTGCCAGCTACCACTCCAGCGGAATCACCTACGAGCAGTACTTC. This codes for CASYHSSGITYEQYF. The chain links TRBV7-9 to TRBJ2-7; a possible D gene is TRBD2 (5 bases). The length of the CDR3 is 15 residues. Germline V lookup: CDR1 SEHNR, CDR2 FQNEAQ (reference sequence). Trimming took off 8 bases at V and 2 bases at J, with 19 bases between the two ends. The full variable domain, in which reference TRBV7-9 and TRBJ2-7 provide the parts outside the CDR3, is DTGVSQNPRHKITKRGQNVTFRCDPISEHNRLYWYRQTLGQGPEFLTYFQNEAQLEKSRLLSDRFSAERPKGSFSTLEIQRTEQGDSAMYLCASYHSSGITYEQYFGPGTRLTVT.

This sequence joins TRBV4-1 and TRBJ2-1; possible D gene TRBD2, 5 bases. Germline CDR1 reads MGHRA; CDR2 reads YSYEKL. With 3 bases removed from V and 8 bases from J, the gap between germline ends came to 14 bases. CDR3 size: 14 residues. Here the CDR3 reads CASSHGPSFDEQFF. Written as DNA, the CDR3 is TGCGCCAGCAGCCACGGACCTAGCTTCGATGAGCAGTTCTTC.

This rearrangement joins TRBV6-5 to TRBJ2-5; 7 nucleotides agree with TRBD1. Germline-derived CDR1 and CDR2 are MNHEY and SVGAGI. Germline trimming cut 2 bases from V and 9 bases from J; bases unmatched to any gene: 6. This CDR3 is 13 amino acids long. This chain's CDR3 is CASSYPETGAQYF. CDR3 in DNA: TGTGCCAGCAGTTACCCTGAAACAGGGGCCCAGTACTTC.

The chain has TRBV28 and TRBJ2-5, with TRBD1 matching 10 bases. The CDR3 runs to 18 residues. CDR1 is MDHEN and CDR2 is SYDVKM in the germline V gene. The V segment lost 5 bases and the J segment 2 bases; nucleotides outside the gene matches: 14. This CDR3 is CASSASGTGAYPQETQYF. The CDR3 DNA follows: TGTGCCAGCAGTGCCTCCGGGACAGGGGCCTACCCTCAAGAGACCCAGTACTTC.

The J gene is TRBJ2-2, the V gene TRBV9; possibly TRBD1 for D (7 bases). Per germline, CDR1 SGDLS and CDR2 YYNGEE. The CDR3 runs 13 residues. The V and J ends lost 8 bases and 7 bases respectively, with 15 bases between them. CDR3 sequence: CASGGGDHGELFF. DNA of the CDR3: TGTGCCAGTGGAGGGGGCGATCACGGGGAGCTGTTTTTT. The full variable domain, completed using reference TRBV9 and TRBJ2-2, is DSGVTQTPKHLITATGQRVTLRCSPRSGDLSVYWYQQSLDQGLQFLIQYYNGEERAKGNILERFSAQQFPDLHSELNLSSLELGDSALYFCASGGGDHGELFFGEGSRLTVL.

The gene calls are TRBV30 and TRBJ2-7; the D is unclear. There are 11 residues in the CDR3. Germline lookup yields CDR1 GTSNPN and CDR2 SVGIG (reference sequence). V was shortened by 4 bases and J by 1 base, with 5 bases between the two germline ends. CDR3 loop: CAWTESYEQYF. In DNA form, the CDR3 reads TGTGCCTGGACCGAATCCTACGAGCAGTACTTC.

The chain recombines TRBV25-1 with TRBJ2-3; unclear D gene. Trimming pared 2 bases from V and 1 base from J, leaving 7 bases between. The V gene's germline CDR1 is MGHDK and CDR2 SYGVNS. This CDR3 is 14 amino acids long. The CDR3 loop is CASSEGQGTDTQYF. DNA of the CDR3: TGTGCCAGCAGTGAAGGCCAGGGCACAGATACGCAGTATTTT.

As DNA, the CDR3 is TGTGCCAGCAGCCAAAACTTGGGATCGGCAGATACGCAGTATTTT. As protein: CASSQNLGSADTQYF. The chain uses TRBV14 and TRBJ2-3; D remains unclear. Trimming removed 2 bases at V and 4 bases at J, with 13 bases between. Germline CDR1 reads SGHDN; CDR2 reads FVKESK. The CDR3 has 15 residues.

The V call is TRBV9, the J call TRBJ2-7; weak D call: TRBD1 (6 bases). Per the germline V gene, CDR1 is SGDLS and CDR2 is YYNGEE. This CDR3 has 15 residues. Trimming stripped 4 bases from V and 5 bases from J, with 19 bases between. The CDR3 DNA reads as TGTGCCAGCAGCATCCAGGGGAGCGAGGAGAACGAGCAGTACTTC. This sequence encodes CASSIQGSEENEQYF.

The chain employs TRBV19 and TRBJ1-1, with a weak D call TRBD1 (6 bases). This CDR3 is built from 15 residues. Germline CDR1 reads LNHDA; CDR2 reads SQIVND (reference sequence). Trimming pared 7 bases from V and 1 base from J, leaving 16 bases between. For the CDR3, the DNA is TGTGCCAGTAAGGGGACACCGGGCGGGAACACTGAAGCTTTCTTT. Translation: CASKGTPGGNTEAFF.

The V and J genes are TRBV7-2 and TRBJ2-1; D may be TRBD2 (5 bases). Germline lookup yields CDR1 SGHTA and CDR2 FQGNSA. The V end was cut by 5 bases, the J end by 4 bases, with 12 bases between. This CDR3 is built from 14 residues. The CDR3 loop reads CASSILATYNEQFF. The DNA for the CDR3 is TGTGCCAGCAGCATTTTAGCGACTTACAATGAGCAGTTCTTC.

The gene calls are TRBV18 and TRBJ2-1; the match to TRBD2 covers 10 bases. Germline assignment: CDR1 KGHSH and CDR2 LQKENI. Trimming cost V 2 bases and J 4 bases; bases outside gene matches: 2. This CDR3 is built from 15 residues. The CDR3, as DNA: TGTGCCAGCTCACCAACTAGCGGGGTATACAATGAGCAGTTCTTC. Translation gives CASSPTSGVYNEQFF.